This entry features one T cell receptor beta chain sequence. Original processing methods: Amplification from reference gene primers served as the basis for estimated nucleated cell counts. Clones were sequenced by immunoSEQ multiplex PCR, and TCRdb holds only the in-frame ones, with some missing. The V and J calls and clone size come from that table; D and trimming were worked out from the DNA. The table includes 55,000 to 95,000 clones, over 80% detected once. The entry originates in a study of blood T cell repertoires in COVID-19. Study overall: There were acute and convalescent COVID-19 samples, and they came from the United States, Italy and Spain. T cells, B-cell-depleted T cells, or PBMCs supplied cDNA or gDNA.

CDR3 size: 14 residues. The germline V gene encodes CDR1 KGHSY and CDR2 FQNENV. Deletions cut 8 bases from V and 0 bases from J, with 11 bases between. The chain links TRBV16 to TRBJ1-5; possible D gene TRBD1, 6 bases. The sequencing input was peripheral blood. The clonotype was recovered from an older woman with acute or convalescent COVID-19. The CDR3 reads CASGGQYSNQPQHF. In DNA form, the CDR3 reads TGTGCCAGCGGCGGACAGTATAGCAATCAGCCCCAGCATTTT.